A selection of T cell receptor beta chains follows, all from one sample in a study of CD8+ T cells in alopecia areata. Sequencing was performed with immunoSEQ multiplex PCR; in TCRdb, only in-frame clones are kept and a portion is missing. Here the sample spans about 150,000 clones, around 55% being singletons. Sequencing was performed on CD8+ T cells sorted from blood, taken at week 0. The receptor set was obtained from a human donor with alopecia areata. Each CDR3 is given with its conserved first and last residue. Fields, in order: D gene, clone size, J gene, V gene, CDR3 DNA, CDR3 protein. D genes are given only for firm matches. Clone size is shown for a subset of rows, as once, few, many or a class of expanded clone.

>NA|once|TRBJ2-1|TRBV27
TGTGCCAGCAGCCGGACAGCCTACAATGAGCAGTTCTTC
CASSRTAYNEQFF
>NA|NA|TRBJ1-2|TRBV2
TGTGCCACCAAGGGCGGGGAGGGCTATGGCTACACCTTC
CATKGGEGYGYTF
>NA|NA|TRBJ2-7|TRBV4-3
TGCGCCAGCAGCCAAGATGTTGGGAACGAGCAGTACTTC
CASSQDVGNEQYF
>NA|NA|TRBJ2-7|TRBV27
TGTGCCAGCAGTCCATATACCGGGACGCTAAGCTCCTACGAGCAGTACTTC
CASSPYTGTLSSYEQYF
>NA|NA|TRBJ1-2|TRBV7-9
TGTGCCAGCAGCTTAAGCGGACTCCCAAAGGATGGCTACACCTTC
CASSLSGLPKDGYTF
>NA|NA|TRBJ2-3|TRBV30
TGTGCCTGGAGGCTTCGCGGGGGCCCCGATACGCAGTATTTT
CAWRLRGGPDTQYF
>NA|NA|TRBJ1-2|TRBV23-1
TGCGCCAGCAGTCAAGGGTATCCCTATGGCTACACCTTC
CASSQGYPYGYTF
>TRBD1|few|TRBJ1-4|TRBV25-1
TGTGCCAGCAGGGCCGGGACAGGGCCTGAAAAACTGTTTTTT
CASRAGTGPEKLFF
>TRBD1|NA|TRBJ2-7|TRBV4-1
TGCGCCAGCAGCCAAAGGGGATGGGGATGGACAGGTTCTTACGAGCAGTACTTC
CASSQRGWGWTGSYEQYF
>NA|NA|TRBJ2-3|TRBV27
TGTGCCAGCAGCAACAGGCATCTGGGGGATACGCAGTATTTT
CASSNRHLGDTQYF
>NA|NA|TRBJ1-1|TRBV30
TGTGCCTGGAGTGCGGGGTACGAAGCTTTCTTT
CAWSAGYEAFF
>NA|few|TRBJ1-1|TRBV19
TGTGCCAGTGGTCATGGGGCGAACACTGAAGCTTTCTTT
CASGHGANTEAFF
>NA|few|TRBJ1-1|TRBV10-2
TGCGCCAGCAGGGTCAACACTGAAGCTTTCTTT
CASRVNTEAFF
>TRBD1|NA|TRBJ2-5|TRBV4-3
TGCGCCAGCAGCCAGGGGACAGGGCCGAGGGAGACCCAGTACTTC
CASSQGTGPRETQYF
>NA|NA|TRBJ2-5|TRBV13
TGTGCCAGCAGCTTAGAGGGGCCCCAAGAGACCCAGTACTTC
CASSLEGPQETQYF
>NA|NA|TRBJ2-5|TRBV15
TGTGCCACCAGGGACGAGCAGCAAGAGACCCAGTACTTC
CATRDEQQETQYF
>NA|NA|TRBJ2-7|TRBV5-5
TGTGCCAGCAGCTTGGGGCAACAGCCTAGAGAGCAGTACTTC
CASSLGQQPREQYF
>NA|NA|TRBJ1-6|TRBV9
TGTGCCAGCAGCGTCCAGGGGATTGATTCACCCCTCCACTTT
CASSVQGIDSPLHF
>NA|NA|TRBJ2-7|TRBV15
TGTGCCACCAGCCTGGGCACCTCCTACGAGCAGTACTTC
CATSLGTSYEQYF
>NA|NA|TRBJ2-1|TRBV4-3
TGCGCCAGCAGCCAGGGGAACAGGGTCAATGAGCAGTTCTTC
CASSQGNRVNEQFF
>NA|NA|TRBJ1-5|TRBV4-3
TGCGCCAGCAGCCAAGATAGGTATAGCAATCAGCCCCAGCATTTT
CASSQDRYSNQPQHF
>NA|few|TRBJ1-1|TRBV29-1
TGCAGCGCGATCCCGGGAAGGAACACTGAAGCTTTCTTT
CSAIPGRNTEAFF
>NA|NA|TRBJ1-2|TRBV29-1
TGCAGCGTTGTCAGCAACTATGGCTACACCTTC
CSVVSNYGYTF
>NA|NA|TRBJ1-4|TRBV13
TGTGCCAGCAGCTTTTCAGGAGCTAATGAAAAACTGTTTTTT
CASSFSGANEKLFF
>TRBD1|NA|TRBJ2-7|TRBV10-2
TGCGCCAGCAGTGCAGGGACAGGGGGCGTCTACGAGCAGTACTTC
CASSAGTGGVYEQYF
>NA|once|TRBJ2-3|TRBV30
TGTGCCTGGAGTGTAAGTTTAACAGATACGCAGTATTTT
CAWSVSLTDTQYF
>TRBD1|once|TRBJ2-1|TRBV9
TGTGCCAGCAGCGTAGACGCGACAGGGGCCGATGAGCAGTTCTTC
CASSVDATGADEQFF
>TRBD1|NA|TRBJ1-1|TRBV4-3
TGCGCCAGCAGCCAAAGACAGGGGGCCCCTGAAGCTTTCTTT
CASSQRQGAPEAFF
>NA|NA|TRBJ2-1|TRBV9
TGTGCCAGCAGCGCCGGAGGGAATGAGAATGAGCAGTTCTTC
CASSAGGNENEQFF
>NA|NA|TRBJ2-6|TRBV11-2
TGTGCCAGCAGCTTACGGCAGACAGAACCCTTCTCTGGGGCCAACGTCCTGACTTTC
CASSLRQTEPFSGANVLTF
>TRBD1|NA|TRBJ1-2|TRBV19
TGTGCCAGTAGTATCCGCGGACAGGGTCTTGGCTACACCTTC
CASSIRGQGLGYTF
>NA|NA|TRBJ1-1|TRBV4-3
TGCGCCTCCAGACAGGACAAGAACACTGAAGCTTTCTTT
CASRQDKNTEAFF
>TRBD1|NA|TRBJ2-1|TRBV4-2
TGTGCCAGCAGCCAAGATGAGACAGGGTACAATGAGCAGTTCTTC
CASSQDETGYNEQFF
>TRBD2|few|TRBJ2-3|TRBV7-9
TGTGCCAGCAGCCAACCCCCTAGCGGGGACTTAGATACGCAGTATTTT
CASSQPPSGDLDTQYF